Listed below are T cell receptor beta chains from one sample, sequenced in a study of preoperative IRX-2 immunotherapy in early breast cancer. Generated by immunoSEQ multiplex PCR, the TCRdb table keeps only in-frame clones and is missing some. The sample yields 30,000 to 35,000 clones, 90% to 95% seen once. The biological material was taken from a patient treated with IRX-2 immunotherapy. All receptors come from a human donor with breast cancer. Both conserved end residues are part of each CDR3. The order of the fields is V gene, clone size, J gene, D gene, CDR3 DNA, CDR3 protein. The D gene is left open where the match is weak. For some rows the clone size is stated as once, few or many, or as a class when expanded; others skip it.

V: TRBV11-3
size: -
J: TRBJ2-1
D: TRBD2
DNA: TGTGCCAGCAGCAAGCGGGGGGGGGACAATGAGCAGTTCTTC
CDR3: CASSKRGGDNEQFF

V: TRBV28
size: -
J: TRBJ1-2
D: -
DNA: TGTGCCAGCAGTTTCGGGGCCGCTGGCACTCTAGCTAACTATGGCTACACCTTC
CDR3: CASSFGAAGTLANYGYTF

V: TRBV7-4
size: -
J: TRBJ2-4
D: -
DNA: TGTGCCAGCACCATCCCGGGGCAGGAGGAACTAGCCAAAAACATTCAGTACTTC
CDR3: CASTIPGQEELAKNIQYF

V: TRBV6-5
size: -
J: TRBJ2-7
D: -
DNA: TGTGCCAGCAGTTACTCGAATTCCGGTTCCTACGAGCAGTACTTC
CDR3: CASSYSNSGSYEQYF

V: TRBV6-6
size: -
J: TRBJ2-1
D: TRBD2
DNA: TGTGCCAGCAGTTGGGGTAGCGGGAGGGCCGACAATGAGCAGTTCTTC
CDR3: CASSWGSGRADNEQFF

V: TRBV30
size: -
J: TRBJ2-7
D: TRBD1
DNA: TGTGCCTGGAGTGCGGACAGGGCCCATTACGAGCAGTACTTC
CDR3: CAWSADRAHYEQYF

V: TRBV29-1
size: -
J: TRBJ1-2
D: TRBD1
DNA: TGCAGCGTTGAAGTGGTGGGGGGTGCAGGGGGCTATGGCTACACCTTC
CDR3: CSVEVVGGAGGYGYTF

V: TRBV14
size: once
J: TRBJ2-5
D: -
DNA: TGTGCCAGCAGTATCCGGATGGCGGGGATCGAGACCCAGTACTTC
CDR3: CASSIRMAGIETQYF

V: TRBV21-1
size: once
J: TRBJ2-3
D: -
DNA: TGTGCCAGCAGCACCCCAGGGCCATCTAGCACAGATACGCAGTATTTT
CDR3: CASSTPGPSSTDTQYF

V: TRBV27
size: -
J: TRBJ1-2
D: -
DNA: TGTGCCAGCGCCTCAGGGGCTCTTGGCTATGGCTACACCTTC
CDR3: CASASGALGYGYTF

V: TRBV5-1
size: -
J: TRBJ1-3
D: -
DNA: TGCGCCAGCAGCTTGGAGGGGTCGGGGTCTGGAAACACCATATATTTT
CDR3: CASSLEGSGSGNTIYF

V: TRBV14
size: -
J: TRBJ2-3
D: -
DNA: TGTGCCAGCACCCCTACCTTAGGGGATACGCAGTATTTT
CDR3: CASTPTLGDTQYF

V: TRBV2
size: once
J: TRBJ2-5
D: -
DNA: TGTGCCAGCAGTGAATCCCCACTAGGAAGGGAGACCCAGTACTTC
CDR3: CASSESPLGRETQYF

V: TRBV9
size: -
J: TRBJ1-5
D: -
DNA: TGTGCCAGCAGCGTAGGGCAGGGAAGCAATCAGCCCCAGCATTTT
CDR3: CASSVGQGSNQPQHF

V: TRBV15
size: -
J: TRBJ1-5
D: TRBD1
DNA: TGTGCCACCAGCAGAGACCTCGGGACAGGGGCCGTCAATCAGCCCCAGCATTTT
CDR3: CATSRDLGTGAVNQPQHF

V: TRBV15
size: once
J: TRBJ2-5
D: -
DNA: TGTGCCACCAAACTAGGGCCCGACCAAGAGACCCAGTACTTC
CDR3: CATKLGPDQETQYF

V: TRBV15
size: once
J: TRBJ2-7
D: -
DNA: TGTGCCACCAGCAGAGATAACTTGGGGATGGGAGGCGCCAGCTCCTACGAGCAGTACTTC
CDR3: CATSRDNLGMGGASSYEQYF

V: TRBV7-2
size: -
J: TRBJ1-4
D: -
DNA: TGTGCCAGCAGCCGCCGCAGGGGAGGTGAAAAACTGTTTTTT
CDR3: CASSRRRGGEKLFF

V: TRBV19
size: -
J: TRBJ2-5
D: -
DNA: TGTGCCAGTAGTGTTACAGGGGCGGGGGAGACCCAGTACTTC
CDR3: CASSVTGAGETQYF

V: TRBV6-6
size: -
J: TRBJ1-5
D: -
DNA: TGTGCCAGCAGGACCAGGGAGCCCAATCAGCCCCAGCATTTT
CDR3: CASRTREPNQPQHF

V: TRBV5-4
size: -
J: TRBJ2-7
D: TRBD1
DNA: TGTGCCAGCAGCCAAGATCTCGGGACAGGGGGATACGAGCAGTACTTC
CDR3: CASSQDLGTGGYEQYF

V: TRBV21-1
size: -
J: TRBJ1-4
D: -
DNA: TGTGCCAGCAGCCTAAAGATCGGAGGAAGAAATGAAAAACTGTTTTTT
CDR3: CASSLKIGGRNEKLFF

V: TRBV19
size: -
J: TRBJ1-4
D: -
DNA: TGTGCCAGTACCCCACCAGGGGCCCCTAATGAAAAACTGTTTTTT
CDR3: CASTPPGAPNEKLFF

V: TRBV5-8
size: -
J: TRBJ2-3
D: -
DNA: TGTGCCAGCAGCTTTCTCTGGGGTGGGAATACGCAGTATTTT
CDR3: CASSFLWGGNTQYF

V: TRBV7-3
size: -
J: TRBJ1-6
D: -
DNA: TGTGCCAGCAGCTTCACAAGGGGAGACGGGTCACCCCTCCACTTT
CDR3: CASSFTRGDGSPLHF

V: TRBV7-6
size: -
J: TRBJ2-3
D: TRBD2
DNA: TGTGCCAGCAGCTCCGGACTAGCTTGGGGGGATACGCAGTATTTT
CDR3: CASSSGLAWGDTQYF

V: TRBV27
size: -
J: TRBJ1-2
D: TRBD1
DNA: TGTGCCAGCAGGGGGGACAGGGAAGGCGGCTACACCTTC
CDR3: CASRGDREGGYTF

V: TRBV13
size: -
J: TRBJ2-3
D: TRBD2
DNA: TGTGCCAGCAGCTTACGAGCGGGAGGGCAAACTAGCACAGATACGCAGTATTTT
CDR3: CASSLRAGGQTSTDTQYF

V: TRBV19
size: -
J: TRBJ2-7
D: -
DNA: TGTGCCAGTAGTATGGGGATAGCCCGGGGCTACGAGCAGTACTTC
CDR3: CASSMGIARGYEQYF

V: TRBV7-9
size: -
J: TRBJ2-1
D: TRBD2
DNA: TGTGCCAGCAGCTCCGGGACTAGCAAGGAGGGCAATGAGCAGTTCTTC
CDR3: CASSSGTSKEGNEQFF

V: TRBV18
size: -
J: TRBJ2-3
D: -
DNA: TGTGCCAGCTCTACACAGGGTCTCCCAGATACGCAGTATTTT
CDR3: CASSTQGLPDTQYF

V: TRBV9
size: -
J: TRBJ2-1
D: -
DNA: TGTGCCAGCAGCGTAGGACGAGTCCATGAGCAGTTCTTC
CDR3: CASSVGRVHEQFF

V: TRBV4-2
size: -
J: TRBJ2-5
D: -
DNA: TGTGCCAGCAGCCCTCGTCGGGACGAAGAGACCCAGTACTTC
CDR3: CASSPRRDEETQYF

V: TRBV18
size: -
J: TRBJ1-1
D: -
DNA: TGTGCCAGCTCACCACTGACTGAAGCTTTCTTT
CDR3: CASSPLTEAFF

V: TRBV6-6
size: -
J: TRBJ1-1
D: TRBD1
DNA: TGTGCCAGCAGCAATTTAAGACAGGGGGCGCGGACTGAAGCTTTCTTT
CDR3: CASSNLRQGARTEAFF

V: TRBV12-5
size: -
J: TRBJ2-2
D: -
DNA: TGTGCTAGTGGTCACTTCGGTCGAAACGGGGAGCTGTTTTTT
CDR3: CASGHFGRNGELFF

V: TRBV16
size: -
J: TRBJ2-1
D: -
DNA: TGTGCCAGCAGCCAATCGGCAGGTGACAATGAGCAGTTCTTC
CDR3: CASSQSAGDNEQFF

V: TRBV10-3
size: -
J: TRBJ2-7
D: -
DNA: TGTGCCATCAGTGAGAGGGGTGGGTCCTACGAGCAGTACTTC
CDR3: CAISERGGSYEQYF

V: TRBV9
size: -
J: TRBJ2-7
D: TRBD2
DNA: TGTGCCAGCAGCGTGAGCGGGAGCGCTCCCGAGCAGTACTTC
CDR3: CASSVSGSAPEQYF

V: TRBV19
size: -
J: TRBJ2-7
D: TRBD1
DNA: TGTGCCAGTAGTGAACAGGGGAATAGGTACGAGCAGTACTTC
CDR3: CASSEQGNRYEQYF

V: TRBV10-3
size: large
J: TRBJ2-7
D: TRBD2
DNA: TGTGCCACCCCTAGCGGACCCTCCTACGAGCAGTACTTC
CDR3: CATPSGPSYEQYF

V: TRBV7-9
size: -
J: TRBJ2-1
D: -
DNA: TGTGCCAGCAGCTTAGTATCAGTCGGGGCGAGTGGGCAGTTCTTC
CDR3: CASSLVSVGASGQFF

V: TRBV7-6
size: -
J: TRBJ2-1
D: -
DNA: TGTGGCTGGCTCCCTCCTTCGTTAGTGGGCTACAATGAGCAGTTCTTC
CDR3: CGWLPPSLVGYNEQFF